This TCR beta chain was captured in a study of blood T cell repertoires in COVID-19. The overall study: Whether acute or convalescent, the COVID-19 samples came from the United States, Italy and Spain. From T cells, B-cell-depleted T cells, or PBMCs came the material, which was cDNA or gDNA.

Trimming cost V 0 bases and J 5 bases; bases outside gene matches: 7. Germline CDR1 LGHNA, CDR2 YNFKEQ. The CDR3 has 16 amino acids. In the study's own analysis: Amplified reference gene primers provided the basis for estimating nucleated cell counts. This table comes from immunoSEQ multiplex PCR, and its TCRdb copy is limited to in-frame clones, with some not included. V, J and clone size derive from that table, while D and trimming were established from the DNA sequence. The data contain a few hundred thousand clones, about 86% of them singletons. Sequenced: peripheral blood. The rearrangement links TRBV4-2 to TRBJ2-1; 7 positions agree with TRBD2. The clonotype originates from a man at least 80 years old with acute or convalescent COVID-19. Here the CDR3 DNA reads TGTGCCAGCAGCCAAGATGGCGGGGGTGTCCACAATGAGCAGTTCTTC. Translated: CASSQDGGGVHNEQFF.